Below are 2 T cell receptor beta chains sequenced from a single sample in a study of T-cell reconstitution after alpha-beta-depleted transplantation in children. Preparation of the TCRbeta library used unique molecular identifiers. TCRdb reprocessed the PCR reads with MiXCR, giving one entry per CDR3 protein. The table has more than 40,000 distinct CDR3 sequences, roughly 8.7% seen once. Sequencing was performed on PBMCs, mostly from graft donor cells, taken 60 days after TCRalphabeta/CD19-depleted stem cell transplant. These receptors were obtained from a male patient aged 2-15 years who had a stem cell transplant for chronic granulomatous disease, so the T cells may come from the graft donor.

This clonotype was observed at least ten times. The chain uses TRBV11-2 and TRBJ1-4, with 7 nucleotides matching TRBD1. V shed 2 bases, J shed 4 bases, and the junction held 4 bases outside the gene matches. Germline values: CDR1 SGHAT, CDR2 FQNNGV. This CDR3 is 15 amino acids long. The CDR3 DNA sequence: TGTGCCAGCAGCTTATTGGGACAGCGTAATGAAAAACTGTTTTTT. Protein sequence: CASSLLGQRNEKLFF.

This clonotype was observed many times. This sequence joins TRBV7-9 and TRBJ2-2; TRBD1 or TRBD2 may be the D gene (5 bases each). This CDR3 region has 14 residues. Trimming shortened V by 9 bases and J by 3 bases, and 14 bases separated the two germline ends. Germline CDR1 SEHNR, CDR2 FQNEAQ (reference sequence). This CDR3 reads CARPGGPHTGELFF. The CDR3 nucleotides are TGTGCCAGACCTGGGGGACCACACACCGGGGAGCTGTTTTTT.